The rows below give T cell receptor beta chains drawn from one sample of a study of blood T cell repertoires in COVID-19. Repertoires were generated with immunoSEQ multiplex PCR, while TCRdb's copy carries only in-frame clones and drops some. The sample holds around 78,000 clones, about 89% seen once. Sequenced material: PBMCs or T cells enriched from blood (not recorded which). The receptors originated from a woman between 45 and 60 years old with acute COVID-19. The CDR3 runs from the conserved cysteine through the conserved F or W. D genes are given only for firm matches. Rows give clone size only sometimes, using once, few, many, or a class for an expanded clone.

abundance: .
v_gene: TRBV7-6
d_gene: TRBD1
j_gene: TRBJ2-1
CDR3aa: CASSLSTDRDYNEQFF
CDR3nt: TGTGCCAGCAGCTTGAGTACGGACAGGGACTACAATGAGCAGTTCTTC

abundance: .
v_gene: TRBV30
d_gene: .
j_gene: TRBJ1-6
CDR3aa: CAWSGPSSYNSPLHF
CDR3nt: TGTGCCTGGAGTGGCCCGAGCTCCTATAATTCACCCCTCCACTTT

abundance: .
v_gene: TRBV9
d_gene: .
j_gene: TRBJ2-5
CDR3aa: CASSVVGGSQETQYF
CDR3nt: TGTGCCAGCAGCGTAGTCGGAGGCTCTCAAGAGACCCAGTACTTC

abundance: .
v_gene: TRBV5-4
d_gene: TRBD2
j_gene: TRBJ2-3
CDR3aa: CASSTGLAGGGDTQYF
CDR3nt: TGTGCCAGCAGCACGGGACTAGCGGGGGGGGGAGATACGCAGTATTTT

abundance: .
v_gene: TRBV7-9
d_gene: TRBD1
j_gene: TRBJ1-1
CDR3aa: CASSLRGGQGTEAFF
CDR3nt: TGTGCCAGCAGCTTAAGAGGGGGACAGGGCACTGAAGCTTTCTTT

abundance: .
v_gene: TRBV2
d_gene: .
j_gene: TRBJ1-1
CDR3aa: CASSQVGTEAFF
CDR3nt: TGTGCCAGCAGCCAGGTGGGCACTGAAGCTTTCTTT

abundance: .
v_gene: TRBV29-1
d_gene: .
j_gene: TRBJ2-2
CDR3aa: CSVEGIGGDTGELFF
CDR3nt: TGCAGCGTTGAAGGGATTGGAGGGGACACCGGGGAGCTGTTTTTT

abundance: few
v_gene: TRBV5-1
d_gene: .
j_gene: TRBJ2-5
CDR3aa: CASSSTGQETQYF
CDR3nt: TGCGCCAGCAGCAGCACAGGGCAAGAGACCCAGTACTTC

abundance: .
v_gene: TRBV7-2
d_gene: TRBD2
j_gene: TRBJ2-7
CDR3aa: CASSSRQVAGGEQYF
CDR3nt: TGTGCCAGCAGCTCTCGACAGGTGGCGGGGGGCGAGCAGTACTTC

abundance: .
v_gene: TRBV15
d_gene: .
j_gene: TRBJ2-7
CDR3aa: CATSTYGGSSYEQYF
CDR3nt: TGTGCCACCAGCACGTATGGGGGCAGCTCCTACGAGCAGTACTTC

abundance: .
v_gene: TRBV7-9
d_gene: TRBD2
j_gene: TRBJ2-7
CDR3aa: CASSWGLAGGRVSYEQYF
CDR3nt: TGTGCCAGCAGCTGGGGACTAGCGGGAGGGAGGGTCTCCTACGAGCAGTACTTC

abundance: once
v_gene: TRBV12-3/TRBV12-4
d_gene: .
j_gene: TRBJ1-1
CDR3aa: CASSRAGNTEAFF
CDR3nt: TGTGCCAGCAGCCGAGCAGGGAACACTGAAGCTTTCTTT

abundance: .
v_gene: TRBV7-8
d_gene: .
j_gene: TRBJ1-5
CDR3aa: CASSLSEGSQHF
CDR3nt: TGTGCCAGCAGCTTATCAGAGGGATCCCAGCATTTT

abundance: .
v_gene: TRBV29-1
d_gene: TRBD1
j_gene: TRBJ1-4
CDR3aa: CSVRQGTEKLFF
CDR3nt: TGCAGCGTCAGACAGGGAACTGAAAAACTGTTTTTT

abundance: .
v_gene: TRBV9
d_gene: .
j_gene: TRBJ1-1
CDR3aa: CASSSSTGTEAFF
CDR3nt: TGTGCCAGCAGCAGCTCGACAGGAACTGAAGCTTTCTTT

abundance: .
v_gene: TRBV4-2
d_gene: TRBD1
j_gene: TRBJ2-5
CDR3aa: CASSQDSGTVQETQYF
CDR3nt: TGTGCCAGCAGCCAAGACTCGGGGACAGTCCAAGAGACCCAGTACTTC

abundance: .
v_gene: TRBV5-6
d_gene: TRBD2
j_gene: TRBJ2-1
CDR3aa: CASSTTSGRANDNEQFF
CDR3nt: TGTGCCAGCAGCACGACTAGCGGGAGGGCCAACGACAATGAGCAGTTCTTC

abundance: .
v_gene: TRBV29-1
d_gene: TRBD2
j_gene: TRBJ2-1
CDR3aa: CSATGLAGYRDEQFF
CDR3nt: TGCAGCGCTACGGGACTAGCGGGGTACAGGGATGAGCAGTTCTTC

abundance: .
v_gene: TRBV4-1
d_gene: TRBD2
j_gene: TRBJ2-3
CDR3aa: CASSIAGTSGTDTQYF
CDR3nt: TGCGCCAGCAGCATCGCCGGGACTAGCGGAACAGATACGCAGTATTTT

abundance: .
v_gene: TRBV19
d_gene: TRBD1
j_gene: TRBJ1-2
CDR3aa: CASSIWTGTGQRSGYTF
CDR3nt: TGTGCCAGTAGTATTTGGACTGGGACAGGGCAACGATCTGGCTACACCTTC

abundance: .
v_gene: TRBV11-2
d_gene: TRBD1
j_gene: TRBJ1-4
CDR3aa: CASSLWTGANEKLFF
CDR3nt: TGTGCCAGCAGCTTATGGACAGGGGCTAATGAAAAACTGTTTTTT

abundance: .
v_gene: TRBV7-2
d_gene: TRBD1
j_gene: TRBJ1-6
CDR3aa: CASNRDRENSPLHF
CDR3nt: TGTGCCAGTAACCGGGACAGAGAAAATTCACCCCTCCACTTT

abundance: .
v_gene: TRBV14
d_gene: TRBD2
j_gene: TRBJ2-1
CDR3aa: CASSHFVTGLAGVRNEQFF
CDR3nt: TGTGCCAGCAGCCACTTCGTGACGGGACTAGCGGGAGTTAGGAATGAGCAGTTCTTC

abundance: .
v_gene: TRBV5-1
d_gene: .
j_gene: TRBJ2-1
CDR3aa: CASSLDGDSGNEQFF
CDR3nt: TGCGCCAGCAGCTTGGACGGGGATTCCGGCAATGAGCAGTTCTTC

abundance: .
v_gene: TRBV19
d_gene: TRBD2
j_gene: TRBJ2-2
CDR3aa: CASSSWTSGEELFF
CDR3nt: TGTGCCAGTAGTTCTTGGACTAGCGGAGAGGAGCTGTTTTTT

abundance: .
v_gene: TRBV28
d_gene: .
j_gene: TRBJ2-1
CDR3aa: CATQGDSATNEQFF
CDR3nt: TGTGCCACCCAAGGGGACTCAGCGACTAATGAGCAGTTCTTC

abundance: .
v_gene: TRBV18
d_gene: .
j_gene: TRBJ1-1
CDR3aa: CASSPATGISNTEAFF
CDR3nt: TGTGCCAGCTCCCCGGCCACCGGGATTTCGAACACTGAAGCTTTCTTT

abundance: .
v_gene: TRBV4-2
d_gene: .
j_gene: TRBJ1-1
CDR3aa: CASSPRRGSSNTEAFF
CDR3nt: TGTGCCAGCAGCCCCCGTCGGGGGAGCTCGAACACTGAAGCTTTCTTT

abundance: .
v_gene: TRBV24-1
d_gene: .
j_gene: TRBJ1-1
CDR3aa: CATSDFKGLQAFF
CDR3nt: TGTGCCACCAGTGATTTCAAGGGGCTGCAAGCTTTCTTT

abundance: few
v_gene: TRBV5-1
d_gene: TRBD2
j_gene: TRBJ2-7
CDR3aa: CASSATSGKSYEQYF
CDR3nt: TGCGCCAGCAGCGCGACTAGCGGGAAGTCCTACGAGCAGTACTTC

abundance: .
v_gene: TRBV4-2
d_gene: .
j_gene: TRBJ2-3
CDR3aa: CASSQGIDYTDTQYF
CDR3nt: TGTGCCAGCAGCCAAGGGATAGACTACACAGATACGCAGTATTTT

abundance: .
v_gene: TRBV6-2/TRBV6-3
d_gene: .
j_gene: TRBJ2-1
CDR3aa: CASSFDSYNEQFF
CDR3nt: TGTGCCAGCAGTTTTGACAGTTACAATGAGCAGTTCTTC

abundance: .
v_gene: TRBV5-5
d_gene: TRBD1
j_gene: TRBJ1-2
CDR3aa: CASRDPGTGFSGYTF
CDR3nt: TGTGCCAGCAGAGACCCCGGGACAGGGTTCTCTGGCTACACCTTC

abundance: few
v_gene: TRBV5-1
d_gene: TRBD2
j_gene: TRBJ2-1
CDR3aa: CASSRTSGSVYNEQFF
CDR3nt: TGCGCCAGCAGCCGGACTAGCGGGAGTGTCTACAATGAGCAGTTCTTC

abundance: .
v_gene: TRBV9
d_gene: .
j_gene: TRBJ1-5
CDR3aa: CASSNQPGGNQPQHF
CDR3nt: TGTGCCAGCAGCAACCAACCGGGAGGCAATCAGCCCCAGCATTTT

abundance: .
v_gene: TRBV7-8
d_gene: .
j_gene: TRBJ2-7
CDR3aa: CASSLVNGRNYEQYF
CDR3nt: TGTGCCAGCAGCTTAGTTAACGGGAGAAACTACGAGCAGTACTTC

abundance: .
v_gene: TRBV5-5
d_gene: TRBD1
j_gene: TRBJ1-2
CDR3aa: CASSPQGEGYGYTF
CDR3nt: TGTGCCAGCAGCCCACAGGGGGAGGGCTATGGCTACACCTTC

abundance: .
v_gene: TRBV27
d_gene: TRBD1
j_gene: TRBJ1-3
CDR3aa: CASGGGVGRGLRGNTIYF
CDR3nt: TGTGCCAGCGGGGGTGGGGTTGGTAGGGGGCTTCGTGGAAACACCATATATTTT

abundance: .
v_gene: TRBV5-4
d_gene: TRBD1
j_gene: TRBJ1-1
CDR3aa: CASSLQGAANTEAFF
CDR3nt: TGTGCCAGCAGCTTGCAGGGGGCAGCCAACACTGAAGCTTTCTTT

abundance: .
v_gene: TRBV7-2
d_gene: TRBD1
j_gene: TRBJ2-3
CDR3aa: CASSLGGTGLDTQYF
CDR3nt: TGTGCCAGCAGCTTAGGGGGGACAGGGTTAGATACGCAGTATTTT

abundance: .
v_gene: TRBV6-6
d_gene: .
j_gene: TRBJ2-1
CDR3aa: CASSYPNANEQFF
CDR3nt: TGTGCCAGCAGTTACCCGAACGCGAATGAGCAGTTCTTC

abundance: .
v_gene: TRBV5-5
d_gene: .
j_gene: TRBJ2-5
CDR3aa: CASSLALAETQYF
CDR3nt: TGTGCCAGCAGCTTGGCCCTAGCGGAGACCCAGTACTTC

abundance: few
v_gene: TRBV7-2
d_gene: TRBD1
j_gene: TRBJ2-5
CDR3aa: CASSYDRGLQETQYF
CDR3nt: TGTGCCAGCAGCTACGACAGGGGGCTCCAAGAGACCCAGTACTTC

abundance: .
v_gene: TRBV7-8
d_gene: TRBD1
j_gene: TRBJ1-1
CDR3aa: CASSFATGQTNTEAFF
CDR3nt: TGTGCCAGCAGCTTCGCGACGGGACAGACGAACACTGAAGCTTTCTTT

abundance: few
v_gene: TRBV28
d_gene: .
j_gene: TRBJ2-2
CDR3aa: CASEGRNTGELFF
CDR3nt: TGTGCCTCGGAGGGTCGGAACACCGGGGAGCTGTTTTTT

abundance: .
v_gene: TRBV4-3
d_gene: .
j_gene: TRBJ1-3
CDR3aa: CASSQERLSSGNTIYF
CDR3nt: TGCGCCAGCAGCCAAGAGCGGCTGAGCTCTGGAAACACCATATATTTT

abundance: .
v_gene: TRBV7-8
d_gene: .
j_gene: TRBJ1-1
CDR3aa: CASSSTVNTEAFF
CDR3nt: TGTGCCAGCAGCTCCACAGTGAACACTGAAGCTTTCTTT

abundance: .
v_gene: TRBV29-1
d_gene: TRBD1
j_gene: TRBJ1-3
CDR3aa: CSASSLSDRESGNTIYF
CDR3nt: TGCAGCGCATCGTCGTTAAGTGACAGGGAGTCTGGAAACACCATATATTTT

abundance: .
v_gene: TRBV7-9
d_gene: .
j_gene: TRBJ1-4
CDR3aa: CASSSSSGQWEKLFF
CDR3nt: TGTGCCAGCAGCTCTTCCTCAGGCCAATGGGAAAAACTGTTTTTT

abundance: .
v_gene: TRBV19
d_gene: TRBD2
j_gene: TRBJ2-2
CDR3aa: CASSISGLAGGSGELFF
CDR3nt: TGTGCCAGTAGTATCTCAGGGCTAGCGGGAGGATCCGGGGAGCTGTTTTTT

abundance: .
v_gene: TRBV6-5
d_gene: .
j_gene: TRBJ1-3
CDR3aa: CASRGGGNTIYF
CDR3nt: TGTGCCAGCAGGGGAGGTGGAAACACCATATATTTT

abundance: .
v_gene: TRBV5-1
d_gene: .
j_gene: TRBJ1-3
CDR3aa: CASSQTGPGGNTIYF
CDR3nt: TGCGCCAGCAGCCAGACAGGTCCAGGAGGAAACACCATATATTTT

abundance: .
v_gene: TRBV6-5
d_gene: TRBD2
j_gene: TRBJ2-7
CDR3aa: CASSYRTSGSYEQYF
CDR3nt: TGTGCCAGCAGTTACAGGACTAGCGGGAGTTACGAGCAGTACTTC